What follows describes a single T cell receptor (beta chain). Original analysis: Amplification of reference gene primers provided the estimated nucleated cell counts. The repertoire was sequenced with immunoSEQ multiplex PCR; TCRdb's copy has only in-frame clones and lacks some. V and J calls and clone size are copied from that table; D and trimming were computed from the DNA. The sample records about 250,000 clones, 75% to 95% being singletons. This sample was taken from a study of blood T cell repertoires in COVID-19. In the study overall: COVID-19 samples collected from the United States, Italy and Spain covered acute and convalescent phases. The cDNA or gDNA used as material had been derived from T cells, B-cell-depleted T cells, or PBMCs.

This CDR3 is 15 amino acids long. The germline gives CDR1 LNHDA, CDR2 SQIVND (reference sequence). V dropped 4 bases and J dropped 6 bases, with 16 bases sitting between them. The study assigned cohorts using participant-reported clinical history. The gene calls are TRBV19 and TRBJ1-5, with D perhaps TRBD1 (6 bases). The source material was PBMCs or T cells enriched from blood (not recorded which). The TCR sequence derives from a woman between 18 and 29 years old who had recovered from COVID-19. For the CDR3, the DNA is TGTGCCAGTAGTAGGGGGCTTGTGATGGGTCAGCCCCAGCATTTT. Translating it yields CASSRGLVMGQPQHF.